The 18 T cell receptor beta chains presented below share a single source sample, sequenced in a study of OX40 agonist ivuxolimab in advanced cancers. The protocol was immunoSEQ multiplex PCR, while the TCRdb copy is restricted to in-frame clones and leaves out a portion. The table shows about 110,000 clones, with 90% occurring only once. The source material was CD4+ or CD8+ T cells sorted from blood, sampled in a trial of the OX40 agonist ivuxolimab. These TCRs come from an adult with an advanced solid tumor such as melanoma, head and neck, liver or kidney cancer.

Concerning this clone: Other nucleotide sequences from this sample produce the same CDR3. The V gene is TRBV27, the J gene TRBJ1-2, with TRBD1 matching 7 bases. V lost 5 bases, J lost 8 bases, and 8 bases stayed unmatched. The CDR3 loop spans 13 amino acids. The V gene's germline CDR1 is MNHEY and CDR2 SMNVEV (reference sequence). In DNA form, the CDR3 reads TGTGCCAGCAGTAATTCAGGGGGTAGGGGCTACACCTTC. Protein: CASSNSGGRGYTF.

This clone came up once. The chain has TRBV28 and TRBJ1-5; unclear D gene. V shed 6 bases and J shed 3 bases, with 9 bases lying between them. Germline V gene sequence: CDR1 MDHEN, CDR2 SYDVKM. This CDR3 contains 13 residues. For the CDR3, the DNA is TGTGCCAGCAGACCCCCGGACAATCAGCCCCAGCATTTT. Translation: CASRPPDNQPQHF.

This clone was seen more than once but under ten times. V gene TRBV13 combines with J gene TRBJ1-2, with TRBD1 matching 8 bases. This CDR3 comprises 17 residues. V lost 2 bases and J lost 0; bases outside the gene matches: 8. Germline loops: CDR1 PRHDT, CDR2 FYEKMQ (reference sequence). The CDR3 sequence is CASSLTYGTGSNYGYTF. DNA of the CDR3: TGTGCCAGCAGCTTAACATATGGGACAGGATCTAACTATGGCTACACCTTC.

This clone was counted once. The V gene is TRBV28, the J gene TRBJ2-3; D is ambiguous. The CDR3 runs to 12 residues. Trimming took off 6 bases at V and 3 bases at J, with 7 bases between the two ends. Germline assignment: CDR1 MDHEN and CDR2 SYDVKM. CDR3 in amino acids: CASSSVTDTQYF. CDR3 coding DNA: TGTGCCAGCAGCTCAGTTACAGATACGCAGTATTTT.

This sequence joins TRBV7-9 and TRBJ2-3, with D possibly being TRBD1 (6 bases). The CDR3 has 15 residues. Germline V gives CDR1 SEHNR, CDR2 FQNEAQ (reference sequence). V was cut by 6 bases and J by 0 bases, with 13 bases left in between. The CDR3 sequence is CASSTGQLSTDTQYF. Here the CDR3 DNA reads TGTGCCAGCAGTACTGGACAGCTTAGCACAGATACGCAGTATTTT. The variable domain in full, completed from reference TRBV7-9 and TRBJ2-3, reads DTGVSQNPRHKITKRGQNVTFRCDPISEHNRLYWYRQTLGQGPEFLTYFQNEAQLEKSRLLSDRFSAERPKGSFSTLEIQRTEQGDSAMYLCASSTGQLSTDTQYFGPGTRLTVL.

V and J are TRBV7-2 and TRBJ2-3; 8 positions match TRBD2. The CDR3 consists of 16 residues. Germline lookup yields CDR1 SGHTA and CDR2 FQGNSA. V lost 4 bases to trimming and J lost 0 bases; unmatched junction nucleotides: 6. The CDR3 reads CASSWTGGVSTDTQYF. As DNA, the CDR3 is TGTGCCAGCAGCTGGACGGGAGGGGTCAGCACAGATACGCAGTATTTT.

V and J are TRBV6-6 and TRBJ1-6; the match to TRBD1 covers 8 bases. CDR1 and CDR2 (germline): MNHNY, SVGAGI (reference sequence). The CDR3 sequence is 14 residues long. V was clipped by 6 bases and J by 11 bases; unmatched bases: 9. CDR3: CASSSGTGAAPLHF. In DNA, the CDR3 is TGTGCCAGCAGCTCCGGGACAGGCGCAGCACCCCTCCACTTT.

The rearrangement joins TRBV4-1 to TRBJ2-7; D assignment may be TRBD1 or TRBD2 (7 bases each). Deletions cut 2 bases from V and 12 bases from J, with 20 bases between. The CDR3 runs to 14 residues. Germline lookup yields CDR1 MGHRA and CDR2 YSYEKL. The CDR3 DNA reads as TGCGCCAGCAGCCAATTTGCTCCGACAGGGAGGGCGTACTTC. Amino acids: CASSQFAPTGRAYF.

Points on this clone: The germline gene is not matched at one end of the junction; a read error may be the cause. The rearrangement joins TRBV5-4 to TRBJ2-3; TRBD1 aligns across 7 bases. This CDR3 contains 13 residues. CDR1 is SGHNT, CDR2 YYREEE, per germline (reference sequence). The CDR3 reads CASSRQGTDMQYF. The CDR3 DNA is TGTGCCAGCAGTCGACAGGGCACAGATATGCAGTATTTT.

J is TRBJ2-7 and V is TRBV7-9, with unresolved D. This CDR3 region has 13 residues. Germline V gene data show CDR1 as SEHNR and CDR2 as FQNEAQ (reference sequence). Trimming took off 5 bases at V and 0 bases at J, with 8 bases between the two ends. CDR3 DNA: TGTGCCAGCAGCAGAGACGTCTCCTACGAGCAGTACTTC. As protein: CASSRDVSYEQYF.

The rearrangement uses TRBV7-2 and TRBJ1-3; a possible D gene is TRBD1 (5 bases). The CDR3 is made up of 16 amino acids. Germline lookup yields CDR1 SGHTA and CDR2 FQGNSA. The V gene lost 6 bases and the J gene lost 4 bases, with 19 bases spanning the gap. CDR3 region: CASSRIGQGQGNTIYF. The CDR3 DNA is TGTGCCAGCAGTCGGATAGGGCAGGGCCAAGGAAACACCATATATTTT.

V usage is TRBV7-9 and J usage is TRBJ2-7; 9 nucleotides match TRBD2. With 5 bases clipped from V and 3 bases from J, the junction kept 11 bases outside the gene matches. Germline values: CDR1 SEHNR, CDR2 FQNEAQ (reference sequence). CDR3 size: 16 residues. The CDR3 DNA sequence: TGTGCCAGCAGCCCCCGAGCCGGGACTAGCTTCTACGAGCAGTACTTC. It translates to CASSPRAGTSFYEQYF.

V is TRBV30 and J is TRBJ1-1; no firm D call. Germline loops: CDR1 GTSNPN, CDR2 SVGIG (reference sequence). The V end lost 2 bases, the J end lost 0 bases, and 13 bases lay between the germline ends. This CDR3 region has 15 residues. The CDR3 nucleotides read TGTGCCTGGAGTTATCAGAGTTATATGAACACTGAAGCTTTCTTT. Translating gives CAWSYQSYMNTEAFF.

This chain uses TRBV6-4 with TRBJ2-2; D is possibly TRBD1 (6 bases). V lost 3 bases and J 4 bases, leaving 9 bases between the germline ends. This CDR3 region has 14 residues. Germline CDR1 is MRHNA and CDR2 is SNTAGT. The CDR3 DNA reads TGTGCCAGCAGTGAAACGACAGGCACCGGGGAGCTGTTTTTT. As protein: CASSETTGTGELFF.

The rearrangement links TRBV5-4 to TRBJ1-6, with D hard to call. The CDR3 runs to 17 residues. V was trimmed by 0 bases and J by 2 bases, leaving 12 bases between them. The germline V gene has CDR1 SGHNT and CDR2 YYREEE (reference sequence). CDR3 sequence reads: CASSLGGHRAYNSPLHF. Here the CDR3 DNA reads TGTGCCAGCAGCTTGGGCGGGCATAGGGCCTATAATTCACCCCTCCACTTT. The whole variable domain, filled in from reference TRBV5-4 and TRBJ1-6, reads ETGVTQSPTHLIKTRGQQVTLRCSSQSGHNTVSWYQQALGQGPQFIFQYYREEENGRGNFPPRFSGLQFPNYSSELNVNALELDDSALYLCASSLGGHRAYNSPLHFGNGTRLTVT.

V usage is TRBV7-2 and J usage is TRBJ1-1; TRBD1 matches 8 bases. Unmatched junction bases numbered 6, after V lost 5 bases and J lost 4 bases. Germline V CDR1 and CDR2: SGHTA, FQGNSA. The CDR3 has 14 amino acids. For the CDR3, the DNA is TGTGCCAGCAGCCACGGACAGGGAGGCACTGAAGCTTTCTTT. It codes for CASSHGQGGTEAFF.

V gene TRBV9 combines with J gene TRBJ1-3; the D is unclear. CDR1 and CDR2 (germline): SGDLS, YYNGEE. This CDR3 region has 15 residues. Between the trimmed V and J ends, which lost 6 bases and 5 bases, there was a span of 18 bases. CDR3: CASTVGIGIRNTIYF. For the CDR3, the DNA is TGTGCCAGCACCGTTGGGATCGGCATAAGAAACACCATATATTTT. Full variable domain (remainder filled in from reference TRBV9 and TRBJ1-3): DSGVTQTPKHLITATGQRVTLRCSPRSGDLSVYWYQQSLDQGLQFLIQYYNGEERAKGNILERFSAQQFPDLHSELNLSSLELGDSALYFCASTVGIGIRNTIYFGEGSWLTVV.

The chain employs TRBV25-1 and TRBJ1-2; D is undetermined. The CDR3 runs 12 residues. CDR1 MGHDK and CDR2 SYGVNS come from the germline V gene. V gave up 3 bases and J gave up 8 bases, with 10 bases separating them. CDR3 loop: CASSDRAHGYTF. CDR3 bases: TGTGCCAGCAGTGATAGGGCGCACGGCTACACCTTC.